This T cell receptor beta chain was documented in a study of T cell repertoires in cytomegalovirus infection. The wider study: TCR beta signatures that were public indicated CMV infection and matching HLA type. Findings of the study overall: HLA-C-restricted CMV-specific TCR beta clonotypes prevailed in the ex vivo response.

V was shortened by 7 bases and J by 9 bases, with 13 bases between the two germline ends. The length of the CDR3 is 13 residues. In this sample, this clonotype turned up a few times. Its target is unknown. One entry per CDR3 protein, called by TCRdb with MiXCR from the reads. This sample has more than 150,000 distinct CDR3 sequences, with roughly 28% found just once. The sample taken for sequencing was PBMCs. This TCR derives from a human donor in good health (CMV status not recorded). Some clones in this sample may be carry-over from other donors' samples. The chain carries TRBV12-3 or TRBV12-4 and TRBJ1-6, with D uncertain. CDR3 sequence reads: CASTPGRPSPLHF. DNA for the CDR3: TGTGCCAGCACCCCTGGGCGGCCTTCACCCCTCCACTTT.